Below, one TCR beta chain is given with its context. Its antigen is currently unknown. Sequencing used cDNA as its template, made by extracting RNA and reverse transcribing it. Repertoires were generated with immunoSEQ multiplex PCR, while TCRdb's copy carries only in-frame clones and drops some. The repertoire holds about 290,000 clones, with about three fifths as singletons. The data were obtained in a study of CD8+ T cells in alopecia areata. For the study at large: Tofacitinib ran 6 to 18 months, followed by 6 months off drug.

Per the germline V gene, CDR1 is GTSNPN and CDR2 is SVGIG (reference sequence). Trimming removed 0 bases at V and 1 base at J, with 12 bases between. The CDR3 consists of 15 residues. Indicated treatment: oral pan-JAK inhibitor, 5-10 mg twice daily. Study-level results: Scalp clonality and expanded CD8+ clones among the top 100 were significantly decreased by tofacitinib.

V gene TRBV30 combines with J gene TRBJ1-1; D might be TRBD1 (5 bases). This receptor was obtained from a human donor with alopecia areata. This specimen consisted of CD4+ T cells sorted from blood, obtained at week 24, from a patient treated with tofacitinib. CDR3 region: CAWSVRRQKNTEAFF. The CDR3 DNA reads TGTGCCTGGAGTGTACGGCGACAGAAGAACACTGAAGCTTTCTTT.